A selection of T cell receptor beta chains follows, all from one sample in a study of shared clonotypes between healthy human individuals. Measured with immunoSEQ multiplex PCR; TCRdb has only the in-frame clones, and not every one. The sample records about 1 million clones, about three quarters being singletons. What was sequenced was memory CD4+ T cells sorted from blood. These TCRs come from a man aged 18 to 29 in good health. CDR3s include the opening cysteine and the closing phenylalanine or tryptophan. A D gene is named only where the DNA matches it firmly. A row's size may be missing; if present it is once, few, many or a size class.

cdr3_nt,cdr3_aa,cdr3_length,v_call,d_call,j_call,clone_size
TGTGCCAGCAGTCGGCAGGGGGTAGTAATGACGAACATTCAGTACTTC,CASSRQGVVMTNIQYF,16,TRBV2,TRBD1,TRBJ2-4,.
TGTGCCAGCAGACTCAGACAGGGGGAGAACACCGGGGAGCTGTTTTTT,CASRLRQGENTGELFF,16,TRBV6-6,TRBD1,TRBJ2-2,.
TGTGCCAGCAGCCCAACCTCCCCAGATACGCAGTATTTT,CASSPTSPDTQYF,13,TRBV7-3,.,TRBJ2-3,.
TGTGCCAGCAGCCTCGGGACAGTGGAAAAACTGTTTTTT,CASSLGTVEKLFF,13,TRBV11-2,TRBD1,TRBJ1-4,.
TGCGCCAGCAGCCGGGACGGGGCCTCTGGAAACACCATATATTTT,CASSRDGASGNTIYF,15,TRBV5-1,.,TRBJ1-3,.
TGTGCCAGCAGTTACCAACTAGCGGGGGAAAATGAGCAGTTCTTC,CASSYQLAGENEQFF,15,TRBV6-6,TRBD2,TRBJ2-1,.
TGCGCCAGCAGCCAAGATCTACGGGGGACAGGGCCAACCCAGTACTTC,CASSQDLRGTGPTQYF,16,TRBV4-1,TRBD1,TRBJ2-5,once
TGTGCCACCAGCAGGGACTTCTACGAGCAGTACTTC,CATSRDFYEQYF,12,TRBV15,.,TRBJ2-7,few
TGTGCCAGCAGGTACGATCAGGGAACATACAATGAGCAGTTCTTC,CASRYDQGTYNEQFF,15,TRBV2,.,TRBJ2-1,.
TGCGCCAGCAGCTTCTCCGGCTCTGGAAACACCATATATTTT,CASSFSGSGNTIYF,14,TRBV5-1,.,TRBJ1-3,.
TGCGCCAGCAGGGATAATTCACCCCTCCACTTT,CASRDNSPLHF,11,TRBV10-2,.,TRBJ1-6,.
TGTGCCAGCAGCCCCCGGGCAGGGCCGGGCAATCAGCCCCAGCATTTT,CASSPRAGPGNQPQHF,16,TRBV27,.,TRBJ1-5,.
TGCGCCAGCAGCTTGTCTGGAAACACCATATATTTT,CASSLSGNTIYF,12,TRBV5-1,.,TRBJ1-3,.
TGTGCCACCAGCAGAGATGCCTTTCTTTCCCATCAGCCCCAGCATTTT,CATSRDAFLSHQPQHF,16,TRBV15,.,TRBJ1-5,.
TGTGCCAGCAGTCCACAACAGGGCCTCAATTCACCCCTCCACTTT,CASSPQQGLNSPLHF,15,TRBV27,.,TRBJ1-6,few
TGTGCCAGCAGCTTCCGTGGAGTCGAGCAGTACTTC,CASSFRGVEQYF,12,TRBV11-2,.,TRBJ2-7,.
TGTGCCAGCAGCTTTATACTAGCGGGGGCCGCGCCTAGAGTTTGGCAGTACTTC,CASSFILAGAAPRVWQYF,18,TRBV12-1,.,TRBJ2-7,.
TGTGCCAGCGGACAGACGAACACTGAAGCTTTCTTT,CASGQTNTEAFF,12,TRBV7-2,.,TRBJ1-1,.
TGTGCCAGCAGCTTCCGGACCCCTCGGGAAGATACGCAGTATTTT,CASSFRTPREDTQYF,15,TRBV7-2,.,TRBJ2-3,once
TGTGCCAGCAGCCACCCCTCGAACACTGAAGCTTTCTTT,CASSHPSNTEAFF,13,TRBV11-2,.,TRBJ1-1,.
TGCGCCAGCAGCCAACAACCTTCTACAGGGGGCAAGTACGAGCAGTACTTC,CASSQQPSTGGKYEQYF,17,TRBV4-1,TRBD1,TRBJ2-7,.
TGTGCCAGCAGCCGAAGGACAGGGGGTTCGACCTACGAGCAGTACTTC,CASSRRTGGSTYEQYF,16,TRBV7-9,TRBD1,TRBJ2-7,.
TGTGCCAGCTCACCACGTTCTGGGGAAGCAGCCAAAAACATTCAGTACTTC,CASSPRSGEAAKNIQYF,17,TRBV18,.,TRBJ2-4,.
TGTGCCAGCAGAATAAGACAAGATAATTCACCCCTCCACTTT,CASRIRQDNSPLHF,14,TRBV6-5,.,TRBJ1-6,.
TGCGCCAGCAGGGAGGGCACGAACACCGGGGAGCTGTTTTTT,CASREGTNTGELFF,14,TRBV5-1,.,TRBJ2-2,.
TGTGCCAGCAGCAGTAACGGTAGGGCAGATACGCAGTATTTT,CASSSNGRADTQYF,14,TRBV7-2,.,TRBJ2-3,.
TGTGCCAGCAGCTTCCGACAGGACCCGGGAAACACCATATATTTT,CASSFRQDPGNTIYF,15,TRBV9,.,TRBJ1-3,.
TGCAGCTGGACTGGGCCCACCGGGGAGCTGTTTTTT,CSWTGPTGELFF,12,TRBV29-1,.,TRBJ2-2,few
TGTGCCATCAGTGAGTCTCACGGGCAAGAGCAGTACTTC,CAISESHGQEQYF,13,TRBV10-3,.,TRBJ2-7,.
TGCGCCAGCAGCCAAGGGGAGGGACTAGTAGGGACCCAGTACTTC,CASSQGEGLVGTQYF,15,TRBV4-1,TRBD2,TRBJ2-5,.
TGTGCCAGTAGTATCCTCAGGGAGTCTAACGAGCAGTACTTC,CASSILRESNEQYF,14,TRBV19,.,TRBJ2-7,many
TGTGCCAGCAGCGTAGGGACAGGGGGCGAAGATTCACCCCTCCACTTT,CASSVGTGGEDSPLHF,16,TRBV9,TRBD1,TRBJ1-6,once
TGTGCCAGCAGTTCAGGGGCTGAAGCTTTCTTT,CASSSGAEAFF,11,TRBV6-6,.,TRBJ1-1,.
TGTGCCAGCAGCTTGCTGGGGACTGGAAACACCATATATTTT,CASSLLGTGNTIYF,14,TRBV5-6,.,TRBJ1-3,once
TGTGCCAGCAGTTTACCGGCTACCGCCTACGAGCAGTACTTC,CASSLPATAYEQYF,14,TRBV28,.,TRBJ2-7,.
TGTGCCAGCAGCAAGGAAGAACAATGGACCGGGGAGCTGTTTTTT,CASSKEEQWTGELFF,15,TRBV21-1,.,TRBJ2-2,few
TGCGCCAGCAGCCCTCGGGCGGGGGGGACCACAGATACGCAGTATTTT,CASSPRAGGTTDTQYF,16,TRBV5-1,TRBD2,TRBJ2-3,.
TGTGCCAGCAGTGGGACAGGGGGGTCCGGGGAGCTGTTTTTT,CASSGTGGSGELFF,14,TRBV6-6,TRBD1,TRBJ2-2,.
TGCAGTGGCACTAGAGGCGGCGAGCAGTTCTTC,CSGTRGGEQFF,11,TRBV20-1,.,TRBJ2-1,.
TGTGCCAGCAGCTTAGTGGCAGGATTTAGAGACACTGAAGCTTTCTTT,CASSLVAGFRDTEAFF,16,TRBV11-2,.,TRBJ1-1,many
TGTGCCAGTAGTAGGTCTAGCGGGAGCTCCTACAATGAGCAGTTCTTC,CASSRSSGSSYNEQFF,16,TRBV19,TRBD2,TRBJ2-1,.
TGTGCCAGCAGTGAAGAGAGTGGTACGCAGTATTTT,CASSEESGTQYF,12,TRBV6-1,.,TRBJ2-3,.
TGTGCCAGCAGCTTCGAGGGACGGTCAGGGGGGACCCAGTACTTC,CASSFEGRSGGTQYF,15,TRBV5-6,TRBD1,TRBJ2-5,few
TGCGCCAGCAGCGCTTTTTCTTCGGGCCGCACAGATACGCAGTATTTT,CASSAFSSGRTDTQYF,16,TRBV5-1,.,TRBJ2-3,.
TGTGCCATCAGTGATTTGGCAGGGGGAACCTACGAGCAGTACTTC,CAISDLAGGTYEQYF,15,TRBV10-3,TRBD1,TRBJ2-7,.
TGTGCCAGCAGCGGGACGGAGCGTGGCCTTTACGAGCAGTACTTC,CASSGTERGLYEQYF,15,TRBV6-1,.,TRBJ2-7,.
TGTGCCAGTAGTACCGGGGACAGGGCTAACTATGGCTACACCTTC,CASSTGDRANYGYTF,15,TRBV19,TRBD1,TRBJ1-2,few
TGTGCCAGCAGTTCCCGCCGAGCGGGAGATGAGCAGTTCTTC,CASSSRRAGDEQFF,14,TRBV6-5,TRBD2,TRBJ2-1,.
TGTGCCAGCTCACCAATACAGGGGCTTACAGATACGCAGTATTTT,CASSPIQGLTDTQYF,15,TRBV18,TRBD1,TRBJ2-3,.